These 9 T cell receptor beta chains came from one sample sequenced in a study of T cells in women clearing cervical HPV infection. TCRdb's table, derived via immunoSEQ multiplex PCR, lists solely in-frame clones and lacks some. The sample shows tens of thousands of clones, and around 21% sits with its ten largest clones. Material: blood buffy coat. Receptors originate from a woman between 18 and 70 years old with a cervical HPV16 infection that either progressed to CIN3+ or cleared (not recorded which).

Comment on this clone: Read data end 3 residues before the CDR3 end; the end is taken from the germline J gene. V usage is TRBV29-1 and J usage is TRBJ1-1; D perhaps matches TRBD1 (6 bases). Trimming stripped 8 bases from V and 5 bases from J, with 21 bases between. This CDR3 comprises 14 residues. Germline V gene data show CDR1 as SQVTM and CDR2 as ANQGSEA. Incomplete CDR3 DNA: TGCAGCTTCCGTCGGGGGGCCGGGATGACTGAA. It codes for CSFRRGAGMTE. The whole CDR3 region reads CSFRRGAGMTEAFF.

As to this clone: The read gets to within 3 residues of the CDR3 end, and the germline J gene fills in the rest. The chain uses TRBV5-5 and TRBJ2-7, with D unclear. Germline CDR1 reads SGHKS; CDR2 reads YYEKEE (reference sequence). V was cut by 4 bases and J by 2 bases, with 10 bases left in between. The CDR3 covers 13 residues. The covered CDR3 bases are TGTGCCAGCAGCGTAACAGTCACCTACGAG. Protein product: CASSVTVTYE. The entire CDR3 reads CASSVTVTYEQYF.

In the case of this clone: The sequenced fragment ends 3 residues before the CDR3 boundary, so the rest is inferred from the germline J gene. The rearrangement links TRBV19 to TRBJ2-3, with D maybe TRBD2 (7 bases). Germline CDR1 and CDR2: LNHDA and SQIVND (reference sequence). CDR3 length: 15 residues. V shed 9 bases and J shed 0 bases, with 16 bases lying between them. The covered CDR3 bases are TGTGCCAGCGCGAGGGGGGGGATGAGCACAGATACG. Protein: CASARGGMSTDT. The entire CDR3 protein reads CASARGGMSTDTQYF.

Comments on this clone: The read falls 3 residues short of the CDR3 end, and the missing part is taken from the germline J gene. The V call is TRBV13, the J call TRBJ2-1; 10 nucleotides match TRBD2. The CDR3 is 17 residues long. J was trimmed by 8 bases and V by 5 bases; bases with no gene match: 15. Germline V gene sequence: CDR1 PRHDT, CDR2 FYEKMQ (reference sequence). The CDR3: CASSPPTFSGRAYEQFF. The DNA read from the CDR3 is TGTGCCAGCAGCCCTCCCACCTTCAGCGGGAGGGCCTATGAG.

Concerning this clone itself: The read stops 3 residues short of the end of the CDR3; the missing end is completed from the germline J gene. The chain links TRBV12-3 or TRBV12-4 to TRBJ1-2; D perhaps matches TRBD1 (5 bases). The V end was cut by 3 bases, the J end by 6 bases, with 17 bases between. The CDR3 totals 15 residues. Incomplete CDR3 DNA: TGTGCCAGCAGTTTGGGGAGGGGAACAGCCGATGGC. Its translation: CASSLGRGTADG. The complete CDR3 reads CASSLGRGTADGYTF.

A remark on this clone: The read falls 3 residues short of the CDR3 end, and the missing part is taken from the germline J gene. V is TRBV20-1 and J is TRBJ1-1; D may be TRBD1 (6 bases). V was shortened by 5 bases and J by 6 bases, with 22 bases between the two germline ends. Germline V CDR1 and CDR2: DFQATT, SNEGSKA (reference sequence). The CDR3 loop spans 15 amino acids. The CDR3 sequence: CSAPLITTGRPEAFF. The sequenced CDR3 bases are TGCAGTGCTCCACTAATCACGACAGGACGACCTGAA.

A word on this clone: The read halts 3 residues ahead of the CDR3 end, with the missing end drawn from the germline J gene. This chain joins TRBV30 and TRBJ2-5, with 11 positions matching TRBD2. The germline V gene encodes CDR1 GTSNPN and CDR2 SVGIG (reference sequence). The CDR3 sequence is 15 residues long. V was clipped by 2 bases and J by 1 base; unmatched bases: 3. This CDR3 reads CAWSTLAGVQETQYF. The sequenced part of the CDR3 DNA is TGTGCCTGGAGTACACTAGCGGGAGTCCAAGAGACC.

As for this clone: The CDR3 end lies 3 residues beyond the end of the read and is filled in from the germline J gene. This chain joins TRBV20-1 and TRBJ2-4; tentative D call: TRBD2 (6 bases). The V gene's germline CDR1 is DFQATT and CDR2 SNEGSKA (reference sequence). V dropped 6 bases and J dropped 0 bases, with 15 bases sitting between them. CDR3 size: 15 residues. The part of the CDR3 DNA that was read is TGCAGTGCGACCGGACTACTACTAGCCAAAAACATT. It yields the protein CSATGLLLAKNI. The whole CDR3 sequence reads CSATGLLLAKNIQYF.

Comments on this clone: The read stops 3 residues short of the end of the CDR3; the missing end is completed from the germline J gene. The chain recombines TRBV4-1 with TRBJ2-3; possibly TRBD2 for D (5 bases). Germline V gene lookup returns CDR1 MGHRA and CDR2 YSYEKL. This CDR3 is built from 16 residues. The CDR3 is CASSQVPQSSNQPQYF. CDR3 DNA (partial): TGCGCCAGCAGCCAAGTTCCTCAGTCTAGCAATCAGCCG.